This T cell receptor (beta chain) is drawn from a study of T cells in Graves' hyperthyroidism and ophthalmopathy. Across the whole study: Sampling of peripheral blood happened at initial diagnosis, prior to any treatment.

Study-wide findings and caveats: Appearing also in blood were most of the thyroid clonotypes expanded above 0.001. The model predicted ophthalmopathy a median roughly 6.3 months before onset.

This clonotype occurred a few times. Its antigen is unknown. This may be a read error, as it is one base from a much larger clone. RNA transcripts gave rise to amplified TCR beta CDR3 regions. First-round RT-PCR of the TCR CDR3 relied on the HTBI primer set. One entry per CDR3 protein results from TCRdb running MiXCR on the multiplex PCR reads. Among around 340,000 distinct CDR3 sequences listed, approximately 13% were seen once. Germline V CDR1 and CDR2: MNHEY, SVGEGT. Trimming removed 5 bases from V and 5 bases from J, with 10 bases in between. The CDR3 contains 13 residues. This sequence was found in a woman aged 30 to 39 with Graves' hyperthyroidism. The sequencing input was blood. V gene TRBV6-2 or TRBV6-3 combines with J gene TRBJ1-5; D might be TRBD1 (6 bases). The CDR3 DNA sequence: TGTGCCAGCAGTAGACAGGAAGATCAGCCCCAGCATTTT. Translating it yields CASSRQEDQPQHF.